The text below deals with one TCR beta chain. Method: immunoSEQ multiplex PCR; TCRdb's copy keeps in-frame clones and lacks some. Of under 45,000 clones listed, 80% to 90% are singletons. Germline lookup yields CDR1 SGHRS and CDR2 YFSETQ. With 4 bases clipped from V and 1 base from J, the junction kept 5 bases outside the gene matches. This CDR3 has 15 amino acids. This sample was taken from a study of T cell changes during pregnancy in multiple sclerosis. The sequence came from a female donor with multiple sclerosis, enrolled in a pregnancy study. This chain uses TRBV5-1 with TRBJ2-1; 7 nucleotides agree with TRBD2. Specimen: CD4+ T cells from peripheral blood mononuclear cells, collected in the first trimester of pregnancy. As DNA, the CDR3 is TGCGCCAGCAGCCTAGCGGCTGTTTCCTACAATGAGCAGTTCTTC. Its protein product is CASSLAAVSYNEQFF. Together with reference TRBV5-1 and TRBJ2-1, the CDR3 gives the full variable domain: KAGVTQTPRYLIKTRGQQVTLSCSPISGHRSVSWYQQTPGQGLQFLFEYFSETQRNKGNFPGRFSGRQFSNSRSEMNVSTLELGDSALYLCASSLAAVSYNEQFFGPGTRLTVL.